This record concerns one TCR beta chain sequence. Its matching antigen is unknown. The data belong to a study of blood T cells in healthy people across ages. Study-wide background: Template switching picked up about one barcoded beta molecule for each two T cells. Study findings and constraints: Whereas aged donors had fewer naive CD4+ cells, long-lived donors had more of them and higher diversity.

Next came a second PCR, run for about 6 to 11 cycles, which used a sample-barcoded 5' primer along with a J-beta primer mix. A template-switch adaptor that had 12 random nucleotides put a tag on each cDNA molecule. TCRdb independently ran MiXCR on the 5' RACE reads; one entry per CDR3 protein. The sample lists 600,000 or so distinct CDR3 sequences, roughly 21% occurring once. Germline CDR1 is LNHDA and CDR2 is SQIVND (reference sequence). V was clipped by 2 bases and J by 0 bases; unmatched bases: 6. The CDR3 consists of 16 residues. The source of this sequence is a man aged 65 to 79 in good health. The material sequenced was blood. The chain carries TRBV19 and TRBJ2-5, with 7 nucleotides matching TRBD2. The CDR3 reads CASSISSGMYQETQYF. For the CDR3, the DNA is TGTGCCAGTAGTATATCGAGCGGGATGTACCAAGAGACCCAGTACTTC.